This T cell receptor beta chain was sequenced for a study of blood T cells in healthy people across ages. The study's findings and limits: The authors considered diversity estimates from one million T cells to be underestimates.

Combining a sample-barcoded 5' primer with a J-beta primer mix, a second PCR ran for roughly 7 to 11 cycles. MiXCR, applied by TCRdb to the 5' RACE reads, yields one record per CDR3 protein. The sample has roughly 1.7 million distinct CDR3 sequences, around 36% seen once; the top ten hold around 11%. CDR1 is SGDLS, CDR2 YYNGEE, per germline. The CDR3 runs to 12 residues. Trimming removed 3 bases from V and 7 bases from J; junction bases left unmatched: 3. This clonotype has more than one count but fewer than ten. Its target is not known. J is TRBJ1-2 and V is TRBV9, with TRBD1 identical over 7 bases. This sequence was found in a young woman in good health. The sequenced sample was blood. As DNA, the CDR3 is TGTGCCAGCAGCGCCGACAGGGTTGGCTACACCTTC. Translating it yields CASSADRVGYTF. Together with reference TRBV9 and TRBJ1-2, the CDR3 gives the full variable domain: DSGVTQTPKHLITATGQRVTLRCSPRSGDLSVYWYQQSLDQGLQFLIQYYNGEERAKGNILERFSAQQFPDLHSELNLSSLELGDSALYFCASSADRVGYTFGSGTRLTVV.